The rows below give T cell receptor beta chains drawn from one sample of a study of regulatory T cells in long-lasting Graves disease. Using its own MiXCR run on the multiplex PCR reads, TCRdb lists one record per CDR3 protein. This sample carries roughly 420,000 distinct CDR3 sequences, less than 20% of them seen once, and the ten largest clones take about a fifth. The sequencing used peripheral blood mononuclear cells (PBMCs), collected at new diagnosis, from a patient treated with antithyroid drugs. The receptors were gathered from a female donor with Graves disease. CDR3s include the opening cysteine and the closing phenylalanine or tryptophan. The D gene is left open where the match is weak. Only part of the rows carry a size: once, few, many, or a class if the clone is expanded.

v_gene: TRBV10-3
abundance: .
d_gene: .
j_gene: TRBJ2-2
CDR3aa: CAISAPLDTGELFF
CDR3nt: TGTGCCATCAGTGCCCCCCTGGACACCGGGGAGCTGTTTTTT

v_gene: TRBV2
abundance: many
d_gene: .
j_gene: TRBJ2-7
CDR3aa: CASSDLTEQYF
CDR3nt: TGTGCCAGCAGTGACCTGACCGAGCAGTACTTC

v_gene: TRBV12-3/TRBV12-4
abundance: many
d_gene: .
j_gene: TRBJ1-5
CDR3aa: CASSSYRRSQPQHF
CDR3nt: TGTGCCAGCAGTAGTTACAGGAGGTCTCAGCCCCAGCATTTT

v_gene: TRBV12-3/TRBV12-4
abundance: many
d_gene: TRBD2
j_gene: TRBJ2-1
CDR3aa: CASSIGLAGAYNEQFF
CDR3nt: TGTGCCAGCAGTATAGGACTAGCGGGAGCCTACAATGAGCAGTTCTTC

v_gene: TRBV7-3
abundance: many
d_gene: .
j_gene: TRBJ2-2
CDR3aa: CASSFRTGELFF
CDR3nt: TGTGCCAGCAGCTTTAGGACCGGGGAGCTGTTTTTT

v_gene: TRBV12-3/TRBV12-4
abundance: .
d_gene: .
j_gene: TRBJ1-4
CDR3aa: CASSFRGQGGEKLFF
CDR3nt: TGTGCCAGCAGTTTCCGAGGGCAGGGCGGCGAAAAACTGTTTTTT

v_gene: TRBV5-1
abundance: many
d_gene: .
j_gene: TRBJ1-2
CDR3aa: CASSLDRAGDGYTF
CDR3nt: TGCGCCAGCAGCTTGGACAGGGCCGGTGATGGCTACACCTTC

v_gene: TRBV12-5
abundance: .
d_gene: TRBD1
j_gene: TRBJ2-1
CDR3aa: CASGLGGQGATYNEQFF
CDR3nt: TGTGCTAGTGGTTTGGGGGGACAGGGGGCTACGTACAATGAGCAGTTCTTC

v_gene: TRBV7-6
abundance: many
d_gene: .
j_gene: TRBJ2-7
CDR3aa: CASSLEADLYEQYF
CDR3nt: TGTGCCAGCAGCTTAGAGGCAGACCTCTACGAGCAGTACTTC

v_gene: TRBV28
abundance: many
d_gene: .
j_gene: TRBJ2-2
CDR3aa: CASYPPGRGNTGELFF
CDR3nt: TGTGCCAGTTACCCCCCGGGACGGGGGAACACCGGGGAGCTGTTTTTT

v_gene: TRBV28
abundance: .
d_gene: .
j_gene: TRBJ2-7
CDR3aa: CATLARSGRSSYEQYF
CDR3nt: TGTGCCACCTTAGCTCGTTCGGGACGGAGCTCCTACGAGCAGTACTTC

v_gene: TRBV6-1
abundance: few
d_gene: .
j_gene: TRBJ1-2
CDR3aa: CASRRGGHYGYTF
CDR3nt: TGTGCCAGCAGGCGTGGCGGTCACTATGGCTACACCTTC

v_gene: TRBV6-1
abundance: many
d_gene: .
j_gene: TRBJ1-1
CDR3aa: CASMNQVNTEAFF
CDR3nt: TGTGCCAGCATGAACCAGGTGAACACTGAAGCTTTCTTT

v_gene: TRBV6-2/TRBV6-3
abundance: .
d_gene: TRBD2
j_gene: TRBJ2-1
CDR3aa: CASPPGRLAGYNEQFF
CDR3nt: TGTGCCAGCCCCCCGGGCAGGCTAGCGGGATACAATGAGCAGTTCTTC

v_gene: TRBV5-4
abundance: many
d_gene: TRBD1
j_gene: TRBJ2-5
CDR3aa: CASSLSGQGQETQYF
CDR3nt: TGTGCCAGCAGCTTATCAGGACAGGGCCAAGAGACCCAGTACTTC

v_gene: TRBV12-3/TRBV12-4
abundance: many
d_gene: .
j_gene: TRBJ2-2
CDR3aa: CASSLRANTGELFF
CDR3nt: TGTGCCAGCAGTTTACGTGCGAACACCGGGGAGCTGTTTTTT

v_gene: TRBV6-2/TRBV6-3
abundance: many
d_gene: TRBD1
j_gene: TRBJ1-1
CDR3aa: CASSSDRDTEAFF
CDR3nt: TGTGCCAGCAGTTCCGACAGGGACACTGAAGCTTTCTTT

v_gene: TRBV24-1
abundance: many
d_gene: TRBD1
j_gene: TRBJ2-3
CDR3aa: CATRQGAADTQYF
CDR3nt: TGTGCCACCAGGCAGGGGGCCGCAGATACGCAGTATTTT

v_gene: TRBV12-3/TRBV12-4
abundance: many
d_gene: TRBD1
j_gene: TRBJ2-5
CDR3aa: CASSQTGEQETQYF
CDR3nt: TGTGCCAGCAGCCAAACAGGGGAACAAGAGACCCAGTACTTC

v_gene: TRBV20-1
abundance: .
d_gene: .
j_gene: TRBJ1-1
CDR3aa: CSARGEGMNTEAFF
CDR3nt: TGCAGTGCTAGAGGGGAGGGGATGAACACTGAAGCTTTCTTT

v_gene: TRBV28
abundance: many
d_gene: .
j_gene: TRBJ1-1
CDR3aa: CASTRPVNIADTEAFF
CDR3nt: TGTGCCAGCACCCGCCCGGTCAACATCGCCGACACTGAAGCTTTCTTT

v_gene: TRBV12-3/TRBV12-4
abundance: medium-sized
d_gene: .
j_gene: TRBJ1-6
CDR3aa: CASNRAGNNSPLHF
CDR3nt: TGTGCCAGCAATAGGGCAGGGAATAATTCACCCCTCCACTTT

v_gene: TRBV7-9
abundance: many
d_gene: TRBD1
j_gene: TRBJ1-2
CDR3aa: CASSLSTGQRDYGYTF
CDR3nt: TGTGCCAGCAGCTTATCGACGGGACAGAGGGACTATGGCTACACCTTC

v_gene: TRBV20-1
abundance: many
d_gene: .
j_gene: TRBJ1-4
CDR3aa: CSARVLGTNEKLFF
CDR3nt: TGCAGTGCTAGAGTCCTAGGCACCAATGAAAAACTGTTTTTT

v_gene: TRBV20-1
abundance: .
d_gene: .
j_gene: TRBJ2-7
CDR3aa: CSARDSIGGEQYF
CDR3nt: TGCAGTGCTAGAGATTCGATCGGCGGGGAGCAGTACTTC

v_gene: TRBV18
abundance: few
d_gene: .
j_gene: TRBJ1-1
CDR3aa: CASSPEARRAEAFF
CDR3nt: TGTGCCAGCTCACCAGAGGCGCGGAGGGCAGAAGCTTTCTTT

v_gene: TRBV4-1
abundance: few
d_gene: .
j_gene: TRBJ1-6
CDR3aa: CASSQEYQANNSPLHF
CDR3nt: TGCGCCAGCAGCCAAGAGTACCAGGCGAATAATTCACCCCTCCACTTT

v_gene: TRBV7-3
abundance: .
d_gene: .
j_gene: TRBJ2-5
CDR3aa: CASQLPNRLFQETQYF
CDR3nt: TGTGCCAGCCAATTACCAAACCGACTCTTCCAAGAGACCCAGTACTTC

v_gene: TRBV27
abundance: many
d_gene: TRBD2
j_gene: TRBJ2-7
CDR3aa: CASSSPTLAGEQYF
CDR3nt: TGTGCCAGCAGTTCACCGACATTAGCGGGAGAGCAGTACTTC

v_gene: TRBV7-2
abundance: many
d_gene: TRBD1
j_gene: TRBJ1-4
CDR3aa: CASSAWDRGPNEKLFF
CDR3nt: TGTGCCAGCAGCGCCTGGGACAGGGGGCCTAATGAAAAACTGTTTTTT

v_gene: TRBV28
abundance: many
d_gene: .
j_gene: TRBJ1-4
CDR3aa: CASSLLEGLATNEKLFF
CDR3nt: TGTGCCAGCAGTTTATTGGAAGGGCTTGCAACTAATGAAAAACTGTTTTTT

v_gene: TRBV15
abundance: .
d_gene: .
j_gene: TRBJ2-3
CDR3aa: CATSRSGWYPTDTQYF
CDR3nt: TGTGCCACCAGCCGTTCGGGGTGGTACCCCACAGATACGCAGTATTTT

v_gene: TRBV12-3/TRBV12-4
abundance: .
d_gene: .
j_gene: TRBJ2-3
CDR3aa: CASSPIWGLFTDTQYF
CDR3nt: TGTGCCAGCAGTCCGATTTGGGGCTTATTCACAGATACGCAGTATTTT

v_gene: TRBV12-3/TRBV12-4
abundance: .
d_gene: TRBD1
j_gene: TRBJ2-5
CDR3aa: CASSPRQGAWETQYF
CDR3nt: TGTGCCAGCAGTCCTCGACAGGGGGCATGGGAGACCCAGTACTTC

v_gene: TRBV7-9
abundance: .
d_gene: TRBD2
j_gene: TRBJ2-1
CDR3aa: CASSSPSGGASYNEQFF
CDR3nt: TGTGCCAGCAGCTCACCTAGCGGGGGGGCCTCCTACAATGAGCAGTTCTTC

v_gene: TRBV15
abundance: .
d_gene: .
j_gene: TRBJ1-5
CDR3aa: CATSRRRDTDNQPQHF
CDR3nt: TGTGCCACCAGCAGACGCCGGGACACTGACAATCAGCCCCAGCATTTT

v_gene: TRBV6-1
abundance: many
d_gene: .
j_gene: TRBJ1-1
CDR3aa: CASSAHLTRDTEAFF
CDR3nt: TGTGCCAGCAGTGCCCACCTAACACGGGACACTGAAGCTTTCTTT

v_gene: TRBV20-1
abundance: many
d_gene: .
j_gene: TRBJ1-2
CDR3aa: CSARRMTPRHGYTF
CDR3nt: TGCAGTGCTAGACGTATGACGCCGCGGCATGGCTACACCTTC

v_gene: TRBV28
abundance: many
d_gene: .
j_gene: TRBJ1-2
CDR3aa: CASSVLQGLITPNYGYTF
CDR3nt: TGTGCCAGCAGTGTCCTACAGGGATTAATTACTCCTAACTATGGCTACACCTTC

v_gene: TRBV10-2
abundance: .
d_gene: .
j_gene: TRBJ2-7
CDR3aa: CASTADSYEQYF
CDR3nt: TGCGCCAGCACCGCTGACTCCTACGAGCAGTACTTC

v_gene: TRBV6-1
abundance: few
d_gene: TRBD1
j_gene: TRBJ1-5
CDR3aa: CASSLRPRGDSQPQHF
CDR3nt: TGTGCCAGCAGCCTACGCCCTAGAGGGGACAGCCAGCCCCAGCATTTT

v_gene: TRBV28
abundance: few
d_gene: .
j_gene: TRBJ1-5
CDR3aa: CASTNQPQHF
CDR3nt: TGTGCCAGCACGAATCAGCCCCAGCATTTT

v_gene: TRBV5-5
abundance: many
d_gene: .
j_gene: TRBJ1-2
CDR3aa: CASSLERIINYGYTF
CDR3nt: TGTGCCAGCAGCTTGGAACGGATTATTAACTATGGCTACACCTTC

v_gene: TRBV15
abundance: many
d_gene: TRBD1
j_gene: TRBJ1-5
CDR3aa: CATSRRSGTGIQPQHF
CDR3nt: TGTGCCACCAGCAGACGCTCAGGGACAGGCATCCAGCCCCAGCATTTT

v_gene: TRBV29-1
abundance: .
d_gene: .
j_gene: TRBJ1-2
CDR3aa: CSADPGSRDGYTF
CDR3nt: TGCAGCGCTGACCCCGGGTCGAGGGATGGCTACACCTTC

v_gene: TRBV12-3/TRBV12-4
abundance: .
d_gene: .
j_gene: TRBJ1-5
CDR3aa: CASSSPAWPQHF
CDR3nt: TGTGCCAGCAGTTCCCCCGCTTGGCCCCAGCATTTT

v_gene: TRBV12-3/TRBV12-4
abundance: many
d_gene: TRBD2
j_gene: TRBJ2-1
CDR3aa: CASSLAGRANEQFF
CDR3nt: TGTGCCAGCAGTTTAGCGGGGAGGGCCAATGAGCAGTTCTTC

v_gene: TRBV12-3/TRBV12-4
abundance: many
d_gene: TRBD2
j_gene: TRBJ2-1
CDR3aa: CASSYPGLAGGGEQFF
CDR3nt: TGTGCCAGCAGCTATCCGGGACTAGCGGGAGGGGGTGAGCAGTTCTTC

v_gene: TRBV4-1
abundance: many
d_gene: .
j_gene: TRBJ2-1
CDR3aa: CASSQERTAIYPNEQFF
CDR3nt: TGCGCCAGCAGCCAAGAAAGGACAGCGATCTACCCTAATGAGCAGTTCTTC

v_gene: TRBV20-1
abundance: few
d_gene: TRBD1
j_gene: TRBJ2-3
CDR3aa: CSAPRGQGGLRGTDTQYF
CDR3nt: TGCAGTGCACCCCGCGGACAGGGAGGCCTCCGTGGCACAGATACGCAGTATTTT

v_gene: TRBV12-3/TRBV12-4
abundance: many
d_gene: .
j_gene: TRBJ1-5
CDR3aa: CASSLANPGNQPQHF
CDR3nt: TGTGCCAGCAGTTTAGCGAACCCTGGCAATCAGCCCCAGCATTTT

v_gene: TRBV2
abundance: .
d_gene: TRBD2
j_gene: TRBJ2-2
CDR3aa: CASSGFSGRGVGELFF
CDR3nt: TGTGCCAGCAGTGGTTTCAGCGGGAGGGGCGTCGGGGAGCTGTTTTTT

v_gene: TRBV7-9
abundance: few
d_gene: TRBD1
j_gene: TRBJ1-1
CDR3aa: CASLQGAGNTEAFF
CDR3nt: TGTGCCAGCCTACAGGGGGCTGGGAACACTGAAGCTTTCTTT

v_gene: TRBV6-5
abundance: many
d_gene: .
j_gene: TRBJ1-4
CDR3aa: CASSYPTGTRNEKLFF
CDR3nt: TGTGCCAGCAGTTACCCGACCGGGACGCGGAATGAAAAACTGTTTTTT

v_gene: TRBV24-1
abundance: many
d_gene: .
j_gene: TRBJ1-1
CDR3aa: CATSGNQWRADTEAFF
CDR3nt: TGTGCCACCAGTGGGAACCAATGGCGGGCGGACACTGAAGCTTTCTTT